The 31 T cell receptor beta chains below were found in one sample sequenced in a study of vaccination and CD4 T cells after COVID-19. The assay that was used to sequence DNA from cultured CD4+ T cells was the Oncomine TCR Beta short-read assay. From the PCR reads, TCRdb called clonotypes with MiXCR, one entry per CDR3 protein. The sample contains about 19,000 distinct CDR3 sequences, 55% of which appear only once. Treatment described: approximately 9-day PBMC culture with coronavirus spike peptide pools or control peptides (ViraFEST assay). Their recognized antigens are unknown. The sample comprised CD4+ T cells from blood, cultured in vitro. The receptors were sampled from a human donor who had recovered from COVID-19.

The chain links TRBV7-3 to TRBJ2-5; TRBD2 matches at 13 bases. V was clipped by 4 bases and J by 2 bases; unmatched bases: 4. The CDR3 sequence is 16 residues long. Germline V gives CDR1 SGHTA, CDR2 FQGTGA. CDR3 residues: CASSSGGLAGQETQYF. In DNA, the CDR3 is TGTGCCAGCAGCTCCGGGGGACTAGCGGGACAAGAGACCCAGTACTTC.

This chain uses TRBV5-1 with TRBJ1-2; possibly TRBD1 for D (6 bases). V lost 3 bases, J lost 2 bases, and 14 bases lay in between. The CDR3 extends over 15 amino acids. Germline CDR1 reads SGHRS; CDR2 reads YFSETQ. CDR3 DNA: TGCGCCAGCAGCTCCACTCAAGGGGGAAACTATGGCTACACCTTC. It specifies CASSSTQGGNYGYTF.

This chain connects TRBV7-2 to TRBJ2-3, with 9 bases lining up with TRBD1. V was clipped by 2 bases and J by 3 bases; unmatched bases: 3. Germline values: CDR1 SGHTA, CDR2 FQGNSA. The CDR3 consists of 15 residues. CDR3 DNA sequence: TGTGCCAGCAGCTTACAACAGGGGGCGACAGATACGCAGTATTTT. Amino acids: CASSLQQGATDTQYF.

The sample holds a few counts of this clonotype. A junction boundary mismatches the germline segment, possibly from a read error. The gene calls are TRBV12-3 or TRBV12-4 and TRBJ2-1; 8 positions match TRBD1. The CDR3 is made up of 16 amino acids. In nucleotides, the CDR3 is TGTGCCAGCAGATTAGGACAGGGAGGCTCCTACAATGAGCAGTTCTTC. This gives the protein CASRLGQGGSYNEQFF.

The rearrangement joins TRBV5-1 to TRBJ1-5, with D tentatively TRBD1 (5 bases). The CDR3 has 16 residues. Germline CDR1 reads SGHRS; CDR2 reads YFSETQ. V was shortened by 0 bases and J by 0 bases, with 10 bases between the two germline ends. The CDR3 DNA reads as TGCGCCAGCAGCTTGGAGGGGCCTTATAGCAATCAGCCCCAGCATTTT. Translating it yields CASSLEGPYSNQPQHF.

This clonotype came up a few times. The chain carries TRBV12-3 or TRBV12-4 and TRBJ1-2; possibly TRBD1 for D (5 bases). This CDR3 has 16 residues. Trimming removed 1 base from V and 4 bases from J, with 16 bases in between. This CDR3 is CASSLGVTGGGYGYTF. The CDR3 coding sequence is TGTGCCAGCAGTTTAGGCGTTACAGGAGGTGGCTATGGCTACACCTTC.

A few counts support this clonotype. The chain has TRBV7-2 and TRBJ2-5, with no clear D. V was pared by 2 bases and J by 4 bases, with 11 bases between. CDR1 and CDR2 from the germline V gene are SGHTA and FQGNSA. CDR3 length: 14 residues. CDR3 sequence reads: CASSLFRARETQYF. DNA of the CDR3: TGTGCCAGCAGCTTATTTAGAGCTAGAGAGACCCAGTACTTC.

This clonotype appeared a few times. The gene calls are TRBV7-9 and TRBJ1-1, with TRBD1 as a possible D gene (6 bases). The CDR3 is 14 amino acids. V was cut by 0 bases and J by 12 bases, with 17 bases left in between. Germline V gives CDR1 SEHNR, CDR2 FQNEAQ (reference sequence). CDR3 DNA sequence: TGTGCCAGCAGCTTAGCTGGGGGGCAGGGCTCCCCTTTCTTT. It translates to CASSLAGGQGSPFF.

The chain joins TRBV10-3 to TRBJ2-5; the match to TRBD1 covers 9 bases. Per germline, CDR1 ENHRY and CDR2 SYGVKD. The CDR3 loop spans 14 amino acids. V lost 10 bases to trimming and J lost 2 bases; unmatched junction nucleotides: 8. The CDR3 coding sequence is TGTGCCACCAGGGGTGGACAGGGGCAAGAGACCCAGTACTTC. Encoded protein: CATRGGQGQETQYF.

This rearrangement joins TRBV11-2 to TRBJ1-2; D is possibly TRBD1 (6 bases). The CDR3 extends over 16 amino acids. Trimming took off 0 bases at V and 5 bases at J, with 16 bases between the two ends. Germline V gene sequence: CDR1 SGHAT, CDR2 FQNNGV. CDR3 residues: CASSLENRGPRYGYTF. For the CDR3, the DNA is TGTGCCAGCAGCTTAGAGAATCGGGGGCCGCGTTATGGCTACACCTTC.

This clonotype has a handful of counts. This chain links TRBV7-9 with TRBJ2-3; 7 bases are a match to TRBD2. V gave up 3 bases and J gave up 6 bases; unmatched junction bases: 12. Germline V gives CDR1 SEHNR, CDR2 FQNEAQ (reference sequence). The CDR3 extends over 16 amino acids. This chain's CDR3 is CASSFRSGPGGDTQYF. CDR3 nucleotides: TGTGCCAGCAGCTTCAGGAGCGGGCCCGGGGGGGATACGCAGTATTTT. Full variable domain (rest looked up from reference TRBV7-9 and TRBJ2-3): DTGVSQNPRHKITKRGQNVTFRCDPISEHNRLYWYRQTLGQGPEFLTYFQNEAQLEKSRLLSDRFSAERPKGSFSTLEIQRTEQGDSAMYLCASSFRSGPGGDTQYFGPGTRLTVL.

The chain has TRBV2 and TRBJ1-2, with 10 positions matching TRBD1. This CDR3 contains 14 residues. V trimming: 8 bases; J trimming: 4 bases; junction bases outside the gene matches: 7. Per germline, CDR1 SNHLY and CDR2 FYNNEI. The CDR3 is CASSKTGGGYGYTF. The CDR3 bases are TGTGCCAGCTCGAAGACAGGGGGCGGCTATGGCTACACCTTC.

About this clonotype: The junction differs from germline at one of its ends, possibly a read error. The rearrangement joins TRBV7-9 to TRBJ1-1; D is ambiguous. This CDR3 region has 13 residues. From germline, CDR1 is SEHNR and CDR2 FQNEAQ (reference sequence). The CDR3, as DNA: TGTGCCAGCAGCTTAGACACCTACACTGAAGCCTTCTTT. Translated: CASSLDTYTEAFF.

The CDR3 is CSARDTSGETQYF. CDR3 bases: TGCAGTGCTAGAGATACTAGCGGGGAGACCCAGTACTTC. This sequence joins TRBV20-1 and TRBJ2-5, with 9 bases matching TRBD2. The CDR3 sequence is 13 residues long. Germline CDR1 is DFQATT and CDR2 is SNEGSKA (reference sequence). Unmatched junction bases numbered 1, after V lost 0 bases and J lost 5 bases.

The gene calls are TRBV15 and TRBJ1-3, with no clear D. The length of the CDR3 is 15 residues. The V end was cut by 0 bases, the J end by 7 bases, with 13 bases between. CDR1 LNHNV and CDR2 YYDKDF come from the germline V gene (reference sequence). In DNA form, the CDR3 reads TGTGCCACCAGCAGAGATCGCGGTTTCGGGAACACCATATATTTT. Translation: CATSRDRGFGNTIYF.

A single count supports this clonotype. This chain uses TRBV11-2 with TRBJ2-1, with 7 bases fitting TRBD2. This CDR3 region has 14 residues. Germline V gives CDR1 SGHAT, CDR2 FQNNGV. Trimming removed 3 bases from V and 6 bases from J; junction bases left unmatched: 5. This chain's CDR3 is CASSFGGGSNEQFF. The CDR3 DNA follows: TGTGCCAGCAGCTTTGGCGGGGGTTCCAATGAGCAGTTCTTC.

The V and J genes are TRBV5-4 and TRBJ1-2; 7 nucleotides match TRBD1. With V trimmed by 4 bases and J by 8 bases, 8 bases remained unmatched. Per germline, CDR1 SGHNT and CDR2 YYREEE (reference sequence). The CDR3 is 13 amino acids. The CDR3 is CASSTTGIRGYTF. CDR3 in DNA: TGTGCCAGCAGCACGACAGGGATCAGGGGCTACACCTTC.

The chain recombines TRBV20-1 with TRBJ2-2, with D possibly TRBD2 on 6 matching bases. The ends were cut back, 2 bases at V and 1 base at J, with 11 bases in the middle. Germline V CDR1 and CDR2: DFQATT, SNEGSKA (reference sequence). The length of the CDR3 is 15 residues. The CDR3 nucleotides are TGCAGTGCTAGATACGGAGGGCAGAACACCGGGGAGCTGTTTTTT. Residues: CSARYGGQNTGELFF.

This chain uses TRBV19 with TRBJ1-2; D may be TRBD1 (5 bases). The CDR3 covers 15 residues. From germline, CDR1 is LNHDA and CDR2 SQIVND (reference sequence). V dropped 1 base and J dropped 0 bases, with 9 bases sitting between them. The CDR3 reads CASSIGGMANYGYTF. The CDR3 DNA reads as TGTGCCAGTAGTATAGGGGGGATGGCTAACTATGGCTACACCTTC.

This chain links TRBV6-5 with TRBJ2-5; D call uncertain. Germline V gene data show CDR1 as MNHEY and CDR2 as SVGAGI. The V and J ends lost 2 bases and 1 base respectively, with 8 bases between them. The CDR3 consists of 14 residues. CDR3: CASSYGGFQETQYF. The CDR3 nucleotides are TGTGCCAGCAGTTACGGTGGTTTCCAAGAGACCCAGTACTTC.

The chain couples TRBV6-1 to TRBJ2-7, with 9 bases matching TRBD1. Germline V CDR1 and CDR2: MNHNS, SASEGT. The trim removed 4 bases at V and 7 bases at J, leaving 8 bases unmatched. This CDR3 is built from 14 residues. As DNA, the CDR3 is TGTGCCAGCAGTGGACCGGGACAGGGAAGGGAGCAGTACTTC. Translating it yields CASSGPGQGREQYF.

V and J are TRBV19 and TRBJ1-5; perhaps TRBD1 as D (5 bases). V lost 7 bases to trimming and J lost 5 bases, with 12 bases between them. The CDR3 has 13 residues. Germline V gene lookup returns CDR1 LNHDA and CDR2 SQIVND (reference sequence). The CDR3 sequence: CASKPGEYQPQHF. The DNA of the CDR3 is TGTGCCAGTAAGCCGGGGGAATATCAGCCCCAGCATTTT. Filled out from reference TRBV19 and TRBJ1-5, the complete variable domain reads DGGITQSPKYLFRKEGQNVTLSCEQNLNHDAMYWYRQDPGQGLRLIYYSQIVNDFQKGDIAEGYSVSREKKESFPLTVTSAQKNPTAFYLCASKPGEYQPQHFGDGTRLSIL.

This chain joins TRBV7-8 and TRBJ1-2, with 10 bases that match TRBD1. The CDR3 is made up of 14 amino acids. CDR1 is SGHVS and CDR2 is FQNEAQ in the germline V gene. V lost 4 bases to trimming and J lost 8 bases; unmatched junction nucleotides: 7. The CDR3 nucleotides are TGTGCCAGCAGCTCCCAGACAGGGGGCAACGGCTACACCTTC. Translated: CASSSQTGGNGYTF.

The chain has TRBV6-1 and TRBJ1-1, with D perhaps matching TRBD1 (5 bases). The germline V and J ends were trimmed by 7 bases and 1 base, with 10 bases remaining between them. Looked up from germline, CDR1 is MNHNS and CDR2 is SASEGT. The CDR3 covers 13 residues. The CDR3 region has the DNA TGTGCCAGCACCGAAACAGGGAACACTGAAGCTTTCTTT. Translation: CASTETGNTEAFF.

The genes are TRBV20-1 and TRBJ2-7; D may be TRBD1 (7 bases). V was trimmed by 3 bases and J by 6 bases, leaving 18 bases between them. Germline lookup yields CDR1 DFQATT and CDR2 SNEGSKA (reference sequence). This CDR3 is built from 14 residues. The CDR3: CSAREGAPSSEQYF. The CDR3 nucleotides read TGCAGTGCTAGGGAGGGGGCGCCCAGCAGCGAGCAGTACTTC.

The chain has TRBV12-3 or TRBV12-4 and TRBJ1-1; possible D gene TRBD1, 6 bases. The CDR3 sequence is 15 residues long. Trimming pared 8 bases from V and 1 base from J, leaving 17 bases between. CDR3 nucleotides: TGTGCCAGCGGACTCAGAAGGGGGGCGAACACTGAAGCTTTCTTT. Protein product: CASGLRRGANTEAFF.

J is TRBJ1-5 and V is TRBV6-1; possible D gene TRBD1, 5 bases. The V and J ends lost 8 bases and 1 base respectively, with 12 bases between them. This CDR3 comprises 14 residues. Germline lookup yields CDR1 MNHNS and CDR2 SASEGT. In DNA, the CDR3 is TGTGCCAGCCGGAGGGGCAGAAGCAATCAGCCCCAGCATTTT. As protein: CASRRGRSNQPQHF.

This chain links TRBV20-1 with TRBJ2-7; tentatively, D is TRBD1 (7 bases). Germline CDR1 is DFQATT and CDR2 is SNEGSKA (reference sequence). CDR3 length: 14 amino acids. Trimming shortened V by 0 bases and J by 3 bases, and 12 bases separated the two germline ends. CDR3 in DNA: TGCAGTGCTAGAGATGCAGGGGGAGGCTACGAGCAGTACTTC. Translating it yields CSARDAGGGYEQYF.

V is TRBV20-1 and J is TRBJ1-5, with a weak D call TRBD1 (6 bases). Looked up from germline, CDR1 is DFQATT and CDR2 is SNEGSKA (reference sequence). This CDR3 has 16 residues. The V end was cut by 1 base, the J end by 3 bases, with 16 bases between. CDR3 in amino acids: CSARGRLGAVNQPQHF. The CDR3 region has the DNA TGCAGTGCTAGAGGAAGACTGGGGGCGGTCAATCAGCCCCAGCATTTT.

The rearrangement joins TRBV14 to TRBJ1-5; D is unclear. Trimming stripped 1 base from V and 5 bases from J, with 6 bases between. CDR3 size: 13 residues. Germline CDR1 is SGHDN and CDR2 is FVKESK. The CDR3, as DNA: TGTGCCAGCAGCCAAGGGGCTGATCAGCCCCAGCATTTT. Protein: CASSQGADQPQHF. The full variable domain, rest sourced from reference TRBV14 and TRBJ1-5, is EAGVTQFPSHSVIEKGQTVTLRCDPISGHDNLYWYRRVMGKEIKFLLHFVKESKQDESGMPNNRFLAERTGGTYSTLKVQPAELEDSGVYFCASSQGADQPQHFGDGTRLSIL.

The rearrangement links TRBV20-1 to TRBJ2-3; 9 nucleotides align to TRBD2. Per the germline V gene, CDR1 is DFQATT and CDR2 is SNEGSKA (reference sequence). Trimming removed 6 bases from V and 0 bases from J; junction bases left unmatched: 10. This CDR3 has 16 residues. The CDR3 protein is CSAPNRLAVSTDTQYF. CDR3 in DNA: TGCAGTGCCCCCAACCGACTAGCGGTTAGCACAGATACGCAGTATTTT.